The 13 T cell receptor beta chains below were found in one sample sequenced in a study of T cell repertoires in cytomegalovirus infection. TCRdb analysed the reads with MiXCR anew, one entry per CDR3 protein. The sample holds 310,000 or so distinct CDR3 sequences, 25% seen once. Sequencing was carried out using PBMCs. The receptors here all came from a human donor in good health (CMV status not recorded). Some clones in this sample may be carry-over from other donors' samples.

The sample holds many counts of this clonotype. The V call is TRBV12-3 or TRBV12-4, the J call TRBJ1-2; 10 nucleotides agree with TRBD1. Germline trimming cut 5 bases from V and 6 bases from J; bases unmatched to any gene: 9. The CDR3 totals 15 residues. CDR3 loop: CASSPRTGGLDGYTF. The CDR3 DNA sequence: TGTGCCAGCAGTCCGAGGACAGGGGGATTGGATGGCTACACCTTC.

The J gene is TRBJ2-5, the V gene TRBV28; D is unresolved. Trimming took 4 bases from V and 1 from J, leaving 19 bases between them. The CDR3 has 17 amino acids. In germline, CDR1 is MDHEN, CDR2 SYDVKM. The CDR3 protein is CASSSPRKQETQETQYF. In DNA form, the CDR3 reads TGTGCCAGCAGTTCCCCGAGGAAGCAGGAGACCCAAGAGACCCAGTACTTC. Based on the CDR3 plus reference TRBV28 and TRBJ2-5, the full variable domain is DVKVTQSSRYLVKRTGEKVFLECVQDMDHENMFWYRQDPGLGLRLIYFSYDVKMKEKGDIPEGYSVSREKKERFSLILESASTNQTSMYLCASSSPRKQETQETQYFGPGTRLLVL.

The V and J genes are TRBV19 and TRBJ1-5, with 9 bases aligning to TRBD1. The V and J ends lost 9 bases and 6 bases, in that order; junction bases with no gene match: 9. The CDR3 is 14 amino acids. CDR1 and CDR2 from the germline V gene are LNHDA and SQIVND (reference sequence). CDR3 DNA sequence: TGTGCCAGCCGGTCCGGGACAGGGCGTCAGCCCCAGCATTTT. Encoded protein: CASRSGTGRQPQHF.

This clonotype has at least ten counts. This chain links TRBV7-2 with TRBJ2-2, with unresolved D. This CDR3 contains 13 residues. V was trimmed by 1 base and J by 4 bases, leaving 4 bases between them. Germline V gene lookup returns CDR1 SGHTA and CDR2 FQGNSA. Here the CDR3 DNA reads TGTGCCAGCAGCTTAGAGAGCACCGGGGAGCTGTTTTTT. This sequence encodes CASSLESTGELFF.

This clonotype has a handful of counts. CDR3 DNA: TGTGCCAGCATCTCCCAGGGGGCAGGTCGAGACGAGCAGTACTTC. Amino acids: CASISQGAGRDEQYF. V and J are TRBV28 and TRBJ2-7; TRBD1 matches 8 bases. Losses at the gene ends were 7 bases for V and 5 bases for J; bases not matched to a gene: 13. Germline-derived CDR1 and CDR2 are MDHEN and SYDVKM. The length of the CDR3 is 15 residues.

This clonotype was seen a few times. The chain links TRBV28 to TRBJ2-5; D is ambiguous. Trimming took off 2 bases at V and 2 bases at J, with 15 bases between the two ends. The CDR3 runs 16 residues. Germline values: CDR1 MDHEN, CDR2 SYDVKM. As DNA, the CDR3 is TGTGCCAGCAGTTTAACGGTCGCGACGGTTCAAGAGACCCAGTACTTC. Translating it yields CASSLTVATVQETQYF.

The chain uses TRBV29-1 and TRBJ1-1; unclear D gene. V was pared by 3 bases and J by 1 base, with 6 bases between. Germline V gene lookup returns CDR1 SQVTM and CDR2 ANQGSEA. The CDR3 is 12 amino acids. The CDR3 spells CSVDEQNTEAFF. The CDR3 nucleotides read TGCAGCGTTGATGAGCAGAACACTGAAGCTTTCTTT.

The rearrangement uses TRBV9 and TRBJ1-1; perhaps TRBD1 as D (6 bases). Germline V gene sequence: CDR1 SGDLS, CDR2 YYNGEE. The CDR3 runs to 15 residues. V was shortened by 0 bases and J by 1 base, with 10 bases between the two germline ends. This CDR3 reads CASSVDGGGNTEAFF. CDR3 DNA: TGTGCCAGCAGCGTAGATGGAGGGGGGAACACTGAAGCTTTCTTT.

In its sample, this clonotype was seen a few times. This chain uses TRBV6-2 or TRBV6-3 with TRBJ2-3, with 11 positions matching TRBD2. Germline CDR1 and CDR2: MNHEY and SVGEGT. V lost 0 bases to trimming and J lost 2 bases; unmatched junction nucleotides: 10. The length of the CDR3 is 19 residues. The DNA of the CDR3 is TGTGCCAGCAGTTACTCCGCTAGCGGGAGGACCCGGGACACAGATACGCAGTATTTT. Encoded protein: CASSYSASGRTRDTDTQYF.

This clonotype was counted only a few times. The chain couples TRBV2 to TRBJ2-7; 8 positions match TRBD1. The V and J ends lost 10 bases and 4 bases, in that order; junction bases with no gene match: 6. This CDR3 is 12 amino acids long. CDR1 SNHLY and CDR2 FYNNEI come from the germline V gene. This CDR3 is CAKKGQGYEQYF. The CDR3 DNA sequence: TGTGCCAAAAAAGGACAGGGATACGAGCAGTACTTC.

This clonotype came up many times. This rearrangement joins TRBV7-6 to TRBJ2-2, with D unresolved. Looked up from germline, CDR1 is SGHVS and CDR2 is FNYEAQ. The CDR3 has 12 residues. The V and J ends lost 3 bases and 5 bases respectively, with 4 bases between them. The DNA for the CDR3 is TGTGCCAGCAGCTTGGGGACCGGGGAGCTGTTTTTT. Encoded protein: CASSLGTGELFF.

In nucleotides, the CDR3 is TGTGCCACCAGCGTCCAATCGAACACTGAAGCTTTCTTT. This encodes CATSVQSNTEAFF. The chain has TRBV15 and TRBJ1-1; D remains unclear. With 5 bases removed from V and 1 base from J, the gap between germline ends came to 8 bases. Germline CDR1 LNHNV, CDR2 YYDKDF (reference sequence). The CDR3 runs to 13 residues.

This clonotype was seen a few times. The J gene is TRBJ2-7, the V gene TRBV15, with D unresolved. The V and J ends lost 0 bases and 2 bases respectively, with 5 bases between them. CDR1 LNHNV and CDR2 YYDKDF come from the germline V gene (reference sequence). This CDR3 spans 13 amino acids. The CDR3 region is CATSRDGTYEQYF. The CDR3 DNA reads TGTGCCACCAGCAGAGATGGTACCTACGAGCAGTACTTC.